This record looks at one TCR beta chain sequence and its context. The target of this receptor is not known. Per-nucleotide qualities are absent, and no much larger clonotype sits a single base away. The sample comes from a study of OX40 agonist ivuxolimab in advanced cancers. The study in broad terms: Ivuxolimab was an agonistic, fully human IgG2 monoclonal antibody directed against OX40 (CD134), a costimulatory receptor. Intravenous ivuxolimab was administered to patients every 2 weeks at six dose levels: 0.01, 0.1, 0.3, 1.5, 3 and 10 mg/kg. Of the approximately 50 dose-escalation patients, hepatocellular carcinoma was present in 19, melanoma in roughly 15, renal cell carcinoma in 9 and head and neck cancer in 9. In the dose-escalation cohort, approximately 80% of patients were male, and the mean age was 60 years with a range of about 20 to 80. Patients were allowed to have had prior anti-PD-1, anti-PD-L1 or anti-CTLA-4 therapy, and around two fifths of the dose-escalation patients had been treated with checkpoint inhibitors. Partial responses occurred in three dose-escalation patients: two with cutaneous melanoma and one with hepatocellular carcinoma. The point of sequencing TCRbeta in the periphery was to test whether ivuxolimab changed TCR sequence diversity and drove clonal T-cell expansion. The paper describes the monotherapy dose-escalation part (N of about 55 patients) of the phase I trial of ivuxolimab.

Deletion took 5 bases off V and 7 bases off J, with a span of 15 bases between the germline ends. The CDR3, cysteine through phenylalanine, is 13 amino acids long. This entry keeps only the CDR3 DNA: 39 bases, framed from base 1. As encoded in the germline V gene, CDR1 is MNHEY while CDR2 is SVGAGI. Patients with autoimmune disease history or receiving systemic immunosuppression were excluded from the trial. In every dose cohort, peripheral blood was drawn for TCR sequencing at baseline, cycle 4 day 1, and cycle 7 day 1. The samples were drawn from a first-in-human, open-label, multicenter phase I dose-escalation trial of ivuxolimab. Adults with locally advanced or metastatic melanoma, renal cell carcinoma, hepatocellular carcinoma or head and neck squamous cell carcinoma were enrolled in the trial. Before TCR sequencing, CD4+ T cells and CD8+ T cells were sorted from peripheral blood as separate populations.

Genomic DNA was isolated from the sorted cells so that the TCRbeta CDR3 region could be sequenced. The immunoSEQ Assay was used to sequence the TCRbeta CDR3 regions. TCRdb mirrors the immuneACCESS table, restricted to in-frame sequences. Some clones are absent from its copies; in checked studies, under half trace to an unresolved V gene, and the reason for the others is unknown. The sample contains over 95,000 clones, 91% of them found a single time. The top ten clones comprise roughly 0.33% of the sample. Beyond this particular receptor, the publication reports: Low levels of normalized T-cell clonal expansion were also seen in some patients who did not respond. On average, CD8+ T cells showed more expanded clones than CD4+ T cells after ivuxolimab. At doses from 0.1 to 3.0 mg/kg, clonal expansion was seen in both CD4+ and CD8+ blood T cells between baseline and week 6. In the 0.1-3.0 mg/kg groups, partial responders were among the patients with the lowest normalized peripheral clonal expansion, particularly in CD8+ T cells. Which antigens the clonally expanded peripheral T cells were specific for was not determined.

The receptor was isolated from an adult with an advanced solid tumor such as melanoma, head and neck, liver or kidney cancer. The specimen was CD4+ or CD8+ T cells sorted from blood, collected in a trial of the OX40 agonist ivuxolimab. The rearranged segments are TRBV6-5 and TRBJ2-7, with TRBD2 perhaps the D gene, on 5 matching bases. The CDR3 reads CASSGSGYPEQYF. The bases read TGTGCCAGCAGTGGCTCGGGGTATCCGGAGCAGTACTTC.